The clone carrying this TCR beta chain was seen only once. TCRdb's copy holds only in-frame clones and misses some; the assay was immunoSEQ multiplex PCR. The sample gives about 400,000 clones, just under 90% of which show up once; 1.5% to 2% is in the top ten. These data belong to a study of blood T cell repertoires in COVID-19. Study details: Whether acute or convalescent, the COVID-19 samples came from the United States, Italy and Spain.

The germline gives CDR1 SEHNR, CDR2 FQNEAQ (reference sequence). The J segment lost 3 bases and the V segment lost 5 bases, leaving 7 bases of the junction unmatched. CDR3 length: 17 amino acids. Sequences were obtained from PBMCs or T cells enriched from blood (not recorded which). The chain couples TRBV7-9 to TRBJ2-1; 13 nucleotides line up with TRBD2. The TCR originated in a woman aged 25 to 39 who had recovered from COVID-19. CDR3 loop: CASSKGTSGTLYNEQFF. The CDR3 DNA sequence: TGTGCCAGCAGCAAAGGGACTAGCGGGACGCTCTACAATGAGCAGTTCTTC.